The 19 T cell receptor beta chains reported below all come from one sample, sequenced in a study of blood T cell repertoires in COVID-19. Only in-frame clones appear in the TCRdb table, and some are missing; sequencing was by immunoSEQ multiplex PCR. The sample gives about 280,000 clones, approximately 85% of which show up once; 4.5% to 6% is in the top ten. The material sequenced was peripheral blood. These receptors were collected from a man aged 45-60 years with active or convalescent COVID-19.

The J gene is TRBJ1-1, the V gene TRBV6-5, with TRBD1 as a possible D gene (6 bases). The CDR3 length is 14 residues. Between the trimmed V and J ends, which lost 7 bases and 0 bases, there was a span of 12 bases. CDR1 is MNHEY and CDR2 is SVGAGI in the germline V gene. The CDR3 protein is CASTKQGMNTEAFF. CDR3 DNA sequence: TGTGCCAGCACTAAACAGGGAATGAACACTGAAGCTTTCTTT.

The chain joins TRBV7-9 to TRBJ1-3; D gene ambiguous. The CDR3 covers 16 residues. Trimming removed 1 base from V and 0 bases from J, with 10 bases in between. Germline loops: CDR1 SEHNR, CDR2 FQNEAQ (reference sequence). The CDR3 here is CASSLGHQISGNTIYF. CDR3 bases: TGTGCCAGCAGCTTAGGGCATCAGATCTCTGGAAACACCATATATTTT.

In this sample, this clone turned up once. This chain uses TRBV15 with TRBJ2-1, with D hard to call. The ends were cut back, 8 bases at V and 1 base at J, with 3 bases in the middle. The length of the CDR3 is 11 residues. The germline V gene has CDR1 LNHNV and CDR2 YYDKDF (reference sequence). The CDR3 DNA reads as TGTGCCACCTTATCCTACAATGAGCAGTTCTTC. Residues: CATLSYNEQFF.

V gene TRBV6-5 combines with J gene TRBJ1-1, with D perhaps TRBD1 (5 bases). V was cut by 2 bases and J by 5 bases, with 12 bases left in between. This CDR3 is 14 amino acids long. Per the germline V gene, CDR1 is MNHEY and CDR2 is SVGAGI. This CDR3 reads CASSYTQGGTEAFF. The CDR3 DNA reads as TGTGCCAGCAGTTACACCCAGGGAGGAACTGAAGCTTTCTTT.

This clone was picked up a small number of times. This chain links TRBV10-2 with TRBJ2-2; 10 bases are shared with TRBD2. Germline V gene data show CDR1 as WSHSY and CDR2 as SAAADI. The ends lost 2 bases at V and 4 bases at J; junction bases unmatched: 7. The CDR3 totals 17 residues. The CDR3 DNA follows: TGCGCCAGCAGTGAGACCCTTCTAGCGGGAGTCACCGGGGAGCTGTTTTTT. Protein: CASSETLLAGVTGELFF.

The chain joins TRBV5-1 to TRBJ1-3; unclear D gene. The CDR3 loop spans 16 amino acids. Trimming took off 2 bases at V and 0 bases at J, with 12 bases between the two ends. Germline V CDR1 and CDR2: SGHRS, YFSETQ. The CDR3 DNA reads as TGCGCCAGCAGCTTTAGTTTGGTATCCTCTGGAAACACCATATATTTT. Residues: CASSFSLVSSGNTIYF.

Concerning this clone itself: Mismatch with germline at one junction end may stem from a read error. In nucleotides, the CDR3 is TGTGCCACCAGTGCATGGACTGAGAGAGCTAATGAGCAGTTCTTC. As protein: CATSAWTERANEQFF. This chain connects TRBV2 to TRBJ2-1; maybe TRBD2 (5 bases). Per germline, CDR1 SNHLY and CDR2 FYNNEI. The CDR3 is made up of 15 amino acids.

This chain joins TRBV4-1 and TRBJ1-2; a possible D gene is TRBD1 (6 bases). V was pared by 0 bases and J by 4 bases, with 12 bases between. Germline assignment: CDR1 MGHRA and CDR2 YSYEKL. The CDR3 sequence is 15 residues long. CDR3 in DNA: TGCGCCAGCAGCCAAGAGAGGGGGGGACTCTATGGCTACACCTTC. It is translated as CASSQERGGLYGYTF.

This clone occurred a few times. CDR3 DNA sequence: TGTGCCAGCAGTTTATTGGATTTTCGGATCTCAGGGGGCACTAACTATGGCTACACCTTC. It translates to CASSLLDFRISGGTNYGYTF. This chain uses TRBV28 with TRBJ1-2; TRBD1 aligns across 8 bases. Germline CDR1 and CDR2: MDHEN and SYDVKM. V was pared by 1 base and J by 0 bases, with 16 bases of the junction left unmatched. This CDR3 has 20 residues.

The chain links TRBV10-3 to TRBJ2-7; 7 bases match TRBD1. This CDR3 is 12 amino acids long. After removal of 8 bases from V and 2 bases from J, the junction contained 3 bases not matched to a gene. Germline lookup yields CDR1 ENHRY and CDR2 SYGVKD. The CDR3 coding sequence is TGTGCCATCCTGGACAGGACCTACGAGCAGTACTTC. Protein: CAILDRTYEQYF.

As regards this clone: The sample holds other DNA sequences that translate to the same CDR3. The chain is built from TRBV30 and TRBJ1-1; 7 bases are shared with TRBD1. This CDR3 region has 15 residues. Germline V lookup: CDR1 GTSNPN, CDR2 SVGIG (reference sequence). Germline trimming cut 3 bases from V and 5 bases from J; bases unmatched to any gene: 12. CDR3 amino acids: CAWSRKGQPYTEAFF. CDR3 DNA: TGTGCCTGGAGCCGAAAGGGACAGCCGTATACTGAAGCTTTCTTT.

Worth noting for this clone: One end of the junction varies from germline; a read error may be responsible. The chain uses TRBV2 and TRBJ1-2; TRBD1 aligns across 10 bases. CDR3 length equals 15 residues. CDR1 and CDR2 (germline): SNHLY, FYNNEI. CDR3 sequence: CASREGQGANYGYTF. Here the CDR3 DNA reads TGTGCCAGCAGGGAAGGACAGGGGGCTAACTATGGCTACACCTTC.

The genes are TRBV6-6 and TRBJ2-7, with TRBD2 matching over 13 bases. In germline, CDR1 is MNHNY, CDR2 SVGAGI (reference sequence). CDR3 length: 14 residues. Trimming at V came to 8 bases and at J to 5 bases, leaving 6 bases not matched to a gene. DNA of the CDR3: TGTGCCAGCGCAAGGACTAGCGGGAGCCACGAGCAGTACTTC. Residues: CASARTSGSHEQYF.

The rearrangement joins TRBV29-1 to TRBJ2-2; possible D gene TRBD1, 5 bases. Looked up from germline, CDR1 is SQVTM and CDR2 is ANQGSEA. This CDR3 is 14 amino acids long. The V and J ends lost 5 bases and 1 base respectively, with 11 bases between them. This CDR3 is CSVIGHMNTGELFF. CDR3 nucleotides: TGCAGCGTTATAGGACATATGAACACCGGGGAGCTGTTTTTT.

Details on this clone: At one of its ends the junction is not consistent with the germline gene, which may arise from a read error. The V gene is TRBV10-1, the J gene TRBJ2-3; 7 positions match TRBD1. The CDR3 contains 15 residues. Germline loops: CDR1 WNHNN, CDR2 SYGVQD (reference sequence). The CDR3 protein is CASSERGQSRDTQYF. The CDR3 coding sequence is TGCGCCAGCAGTGAGAGGGGGCAGAGCAGAGATACGCAGTATTTT.

The gene calls are TRBV5-1 and TRBJ2-3; unclear D gene. The CDR3 is 14 residues long. Trimming took off 1 base at V and 5 bases at J, with 11 bases between the two ends. Per the germline V gene, CDR1 is SGHRS and CDR2 is YFSETQ. In nucleotides, the CDR3 is TGCGCCAGCAGCTTGATGGTAGGCGGAGATACGCAGTATTTT. Amino acids: CASSLMVGGDTQYF.

V gene TRBV15 combines with J gene TRBJ2-1; tentatively, D is TRBD2 (5 bases). V dropped 0 bases and J dropped 5 bases, with 14 bases sitting between them. CDR1 and CDR2 from the germline V gene are LNHNV and YYDKDF (reference sequence). The CDR3 length is 16 residues. The CDR3 region is CATSRDEGRQHNEQFF. DNA for the CDR3: TGTGCCACCAGCAGAGATGAGGGTCGGCAGCACAATGAGCAGTTCTTC. Together with reference TRBV15 and TRBJ2-1, the CDR3 gives the full variable domain: DAMVIQNPRYQVTQFGKPVTLSCSQTLNHNVMYWYQQKSSQAPKLLFHYYDKDFNNEADTPDNFQSRRPNTSFCFLDIRSPGLGDTAMYLCATSRDEGRQHNEQFFGPGTRLTVL.

The chain has TRBV12-5 and TRBJ2-3; D perhaps matches TRBD1 (5 bases). This CDR3 region has 17 residues. Trimming removed 7 bases at V and 1 base at J, with 21 bases between. Germline CDR1 is LGHNT and CDR2 is FRNRAP. CDR3 coding DNA: TGTGCTAGTGCCCCACCGACCCAGGGAATAGGCACAGATACGCAGTATTTT. It specifies CASAPPTQGIGTDTQYF.

This chain links TRBV7-8 with TRBJ2-7; 10 positions match TRBD2. This CDR3 contains 16 residues. Germline CDR1 is SGHVS and CDR2 is FQNEAQ. J lost 5 bases, V lost 0 bases, and 7 bases had no gene match. CDR3 nucleotide sequence: TGTGCCAGCAGCTTAGCTGTTAGCGGGGGGCGGAACGAGCAGTACTTC. This codes for CASSLAVSGGRNEQYF.